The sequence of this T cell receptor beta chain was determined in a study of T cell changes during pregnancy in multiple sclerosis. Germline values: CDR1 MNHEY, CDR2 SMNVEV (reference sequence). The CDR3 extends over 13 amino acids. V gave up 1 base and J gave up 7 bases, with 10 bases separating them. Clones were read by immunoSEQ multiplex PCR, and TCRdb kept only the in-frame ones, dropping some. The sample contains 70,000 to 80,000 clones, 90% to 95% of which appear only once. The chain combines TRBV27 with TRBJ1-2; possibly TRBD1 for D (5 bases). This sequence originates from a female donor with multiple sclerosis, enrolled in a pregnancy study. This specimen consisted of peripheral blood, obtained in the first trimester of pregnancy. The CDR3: CASSLLGGSGYTF. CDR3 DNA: TGTGCCAGCAGTTTATTGGGGGGAAGTGGCTACACCTTC.